This entry concerns a single T cell receptor (beta chain). Its antigen is not known. Primers included in the PCR were 60 Vbeta and 13 Jbeta primers. Method: immunoSEQ multiplex PCR; TCRdb's copy keeps in-frame clones and lacks some. The sample contains some 65,000 clones, approximately 78% of which appear only once. The data derive from a study of cytomegalovirus exposure and HLA in healthy donors. Overall study: Prior work identified 95 million to 120 million unique TCR beta sequences in around 170 million T cells. Study-wide findings and caveats: Reportedly, cytomegalovirus status was diagnosed with high sensitivity and specificity. As a later analysis showed, a missense DCLRE1C variant was linked to trimming of TCR beta V- and J-genes.

In germline, CDR1 is SGHDT, CDR2 YYEEEE. Trimming left V 3 bases short and J 2 bases short, with 12 bases between. The CDR3 extends over 14 amino acids. The TCR originated in a girl under 18 in good health and CMV-seropositive. V is TRBV5-6 and J is TRBJ2-7; the D gene is possibly TRBD2 (6 bases). Input material: PBMCs. This CDR3 reads CASSSNGGTYEQYF. DNA of the CDR3: TGTGCCAGCAGCTCGAACGGCGGGACCTACGAGCAGTACTTC. Drawing the rest from reference TRBV5-6 and TRBJ2-7, the complete variable domain is DAGVTQSPTHLIKTRGQQVTLRCSPKSGHDTVSWYQQALGQGPQFIFQYYEEEERQRGNFPDRFSGHQFPNYSSELNVNALLLGDSALYLCASSSNGGTYEQYFGPGTRLTVT.